The present entry profiles one TCR beta chain with its context. This sample is part of a study of T-cell reconstitution after alpha-beta-depleted transplantation in children. Preparation of the TCRbeta library involved a method that used unique molecular identifiers. One entry per CDR3 protein, called by TCRdb with MiXCR from the PCR reads. The table has some 520,000 distinct CDR3 sequences, 32% seen once. The CDR3 covers 20 residues. Germline CDR1 reads MDHEN; CDR2 reads SYDVKM. The V end lost 5 bases, the J end lost 0 bases, and 26 bases lay between the germline ends. The origin of this receptor is a human donor who donated a stem cell graft to a child with aplastic anemia. The sample here was PBMCs from the stem cell graft donor, taken from the stem cell graft. This chain uses TRBV28 with TRBJ1-5; D gene unclear. CDR3 DNA: TGTGCCAGCAGTGCGACGGCAGGCAAGGCGCCTCTATATAGCAATCAGCCCCAGCATTTT. The encoded protein is CASSATAGKAPLYSNQPQHF.